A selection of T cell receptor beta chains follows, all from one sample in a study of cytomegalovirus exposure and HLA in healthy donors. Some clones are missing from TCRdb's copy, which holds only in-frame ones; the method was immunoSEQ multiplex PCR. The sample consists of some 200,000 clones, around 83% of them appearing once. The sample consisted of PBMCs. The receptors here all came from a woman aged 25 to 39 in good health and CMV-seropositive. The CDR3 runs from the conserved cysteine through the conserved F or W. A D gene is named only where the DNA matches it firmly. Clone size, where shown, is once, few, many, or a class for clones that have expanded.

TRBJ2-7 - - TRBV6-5 CASSYVAQGDEQYF TGTGCCAGCAGTTACGTGGCCCAAGGAGACGAGCAGTACTTC
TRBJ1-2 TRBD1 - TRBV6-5 CASSPAGTGYGYTF TGTGCCAGCAGTCCCGCCGGGACAGGGTATGGCTACACCTTC
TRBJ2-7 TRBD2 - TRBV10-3 CAISTGGSQAGEQYF TGTGCCATCAGCACGGGGGGGTCTCAGGCCGGTGAGCAGTACTTC
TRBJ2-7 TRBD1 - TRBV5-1 CASRTQGDSYEQYF TGCGCCAGCAGAACACAGGGGGATTCCTACGAGCAGTACTTC
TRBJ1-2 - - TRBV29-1 CSVGVGSAPSGYGYTF TGCAGCGTTGGAGTCGGGTCAGCCCCGTCGGGCTATGGCTACACCTTC
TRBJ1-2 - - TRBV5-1 CASSLSGDGYTF TGCGCCAGCAGCTTGTCGGGGGATGGCTACACCTTC
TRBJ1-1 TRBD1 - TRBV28 CASSLTGGRHTEAFF TGTGCCAGCAGTTTGACAGGGGGCAGGCACACTGAAGCTTTCTTT
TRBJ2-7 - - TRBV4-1 CASSQVTGTGGVYEQYF TGCGCCAGCAGCCAAGTAACTGGGACCGGGGGAGTATACGAGCAGTACTTC
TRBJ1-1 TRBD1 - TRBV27 CASSSLWIRGLTEAFF TGTGCCAGCAGTTCCCTATGGATCAGGGGGCTCACTGAAGCTTTCTTT
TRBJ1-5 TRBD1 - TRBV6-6 CASSYRRDRGNQPQHF TGTGCCAGCAGTTACCGCCGGGACAGGGGGAATCAGCCCCAGCATTTT
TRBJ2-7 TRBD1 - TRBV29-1 CSAAGTADIEQYF TGCAGCGCCGCCGGGACAGCAGACATCGAGCAGTACTTC
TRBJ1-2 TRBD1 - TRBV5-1 CASSPGTGPYGYTF TGCGCCAGCAGCCCGGGGACAGGGCCCTATGGCTACACCTTC
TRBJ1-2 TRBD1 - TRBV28 CASSLVSFRGHGYTF TGTGCCAGCAGTTTAGTTTCTTTCAGGGGGCATGGCTACACCTTC
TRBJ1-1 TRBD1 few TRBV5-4 CASSLTGGTEAFF TGTGCCAGCAGCTTAACAGGGGGGACTGAAGCTTTCTTT
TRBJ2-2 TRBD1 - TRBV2 CASSSQGARTGELFF TGTGCCAGCAGTTCACAGGGGGCGAGGACCGGGGAGCTGTTTTTT
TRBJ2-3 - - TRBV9 CASSPRVGDTQYF TGTGCCAGCAGCCCCCGGGTGGGAGATACGCAGTATTTT
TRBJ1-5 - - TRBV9 CASSVNNGGNQPQHF TGTGCCAGCAGCGTAAATAACGGGGGCAATCAGCCCCAGCATTTT
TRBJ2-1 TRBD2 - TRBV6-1 CASSALAGGVEQFF TGTGCCAGCAGTGCCTTAGCGGGAGGGGTTGAGCAGTTCTTC
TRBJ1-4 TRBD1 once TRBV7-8 CASSLGRQGGLFF TGTGCCAGCAGCTTAGGTCGACAGGGTGGACTGTTTTTT
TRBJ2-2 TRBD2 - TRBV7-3 CASNSGTNTGELFF TGTGCCAGCAATAGCGGGACGAACACCGGGGAGCTGTTTTTT
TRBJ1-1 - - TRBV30 CAWSVLAGTEAFF TGTGCCTGGAGTGTACTAGCCGGCACTGAAGCTTTCTTT
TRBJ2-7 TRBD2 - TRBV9 CASSPSLAALDEQYF TGTGCCAGCAGCCCAAGCCTAGCGGCCCTTGACGAGCAGTACTTC
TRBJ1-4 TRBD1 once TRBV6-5 CASRVTGVSEKLFF TGTGCCAGCAGGGTAACAGGGGTGTCCGAAAAACTGTTTTTT
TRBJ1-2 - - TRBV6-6 CASSSTGGGYTF TGTGCCAGCAGTTCGACAGGCGGCGGCTACACCTTC
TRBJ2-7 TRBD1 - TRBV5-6 CASSLPGQGTYEQYF TGTGCCAGCAGCCTTCCGGGACAGGGCACCTACGAGCAGTACTTC
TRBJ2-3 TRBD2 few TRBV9 CASSAGTSLTDTQYF TGTGCCAGCAGCGCCGGGACTAGCTTGACAGATACGCAGTATTTT
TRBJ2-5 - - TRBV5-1 CASSLGRGRETQYF TGCGCCAGCAGCTTGGGAAGGGGCCGGGAGACCCAGTACTTC
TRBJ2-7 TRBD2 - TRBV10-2 CATLTSGRAYEQYF TGCGCCACCTTAACTAGCGGGAGAGCCTACGAGCAGTACTTC
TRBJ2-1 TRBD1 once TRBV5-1 CASSNRDRGRNEQFF TGCGCCAGCAGCAACCGGGACAGGGGACGCAATGAGCAGTTCTTC
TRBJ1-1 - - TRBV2 CASSQTRGGNTEAFF TGTGCCAGCAGCCAGACCAGAGGGGGGAACACTGAAGCTTTCTTT
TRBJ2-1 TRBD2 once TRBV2 CGTSGRLYVNEQFF TGTGGGACTAGCGGGAGGTTGTACGTGAATGAGCAGTTCTTC
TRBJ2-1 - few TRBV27 CASSFLYNEQFF TGTGCCAGCAGTTTTCTCTACAATGAGCAGTTCTTC
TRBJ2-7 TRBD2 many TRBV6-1 CASSSLAGGHEQYF TGTGCCAGCAGCTCCCTAGCGGGAGGGCATGAGCAGTACTTC
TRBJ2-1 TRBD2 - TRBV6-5 CASRPGLVIDEQFF TGTGCCAGCAGGCCGGGACTAGTTATCGATGAGCAGTTCTTC
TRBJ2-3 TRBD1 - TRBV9 CASSVRQGADTQYF TGTGCCAGCAGCGTTCGACAGGGAGCAGATACGCAGTATTTT
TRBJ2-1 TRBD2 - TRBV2 CASCELGGDYNEQFF TGTGCCAGCTGCGAATTGGGAGGGGACTACAATGAGCAGTTCTTC
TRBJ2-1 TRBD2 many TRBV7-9 CASRPPRTSGSGVNEQFF TGTGCCAGCAGACCCCCACGGACTAGCGGGAGTGGGGTCAATGAGCAGTTCTTC
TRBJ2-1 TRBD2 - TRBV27 CASSVTSGSLYEQFF TGTGCCAGCAGTGTGACTAGCGGGAGCCTCTATGAGCAGTTCTTC
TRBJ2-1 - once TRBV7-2 CASSPTLLGSYNEQFF TGTGCCAGCAGCCCCACTCTTCTAGGCTCCTACAATGAGCAGTTCTTC
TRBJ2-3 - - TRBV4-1 CASSQGGEDTQYF TGCGCCAGCAGCCAAGGGGGAGAGGATACGCAGTATTTT
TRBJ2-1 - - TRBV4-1 CASSQDQNEQFF TGCGCCAGCAGCCAAGATCAGAATGAGCAGTTCTTC
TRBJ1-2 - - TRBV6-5 CASSSREGYGYTF TGTGCCAGCAGTTCGAGGGAAGGGTATGGCTACACCTTC
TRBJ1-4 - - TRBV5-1 CASSLGTPATNEKLFF TGCGCCAGCAGCTTGGGTACACCAGCAACTAATGAAAAACTGTTTTTT
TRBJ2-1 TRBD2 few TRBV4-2 CASSQTPGTSGRVRYNEQFF TGTGCCAGCAGCCAAACTCCCGGGACTAGCGGGAGGGTCCGCTACAATGAGCAGTTCTTC
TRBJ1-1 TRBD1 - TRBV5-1 CATGVGTANTEAFF TGCGCCACTGGAGTGGGGACAGCGAACACTGAAGCTTTCTTT